The 19 T cell receptor beta chains below come from one sample, sequenced in a study of cytomegalovirus exposure and HLA in healthy donors. PCR used 60 Vbeta primers and 13 Jbeta primers. The data were produced by immunoSEQ multiplex PCR, yet TCRdb's version contains in-frame clones alone and is incomplete. The data contain roughly 100,000 clones, nearly 80% of them singletons. The specimen was PBMCs. The receptors were gathered from a man between 60 and 75 years old in good health and CMV-seropositive.

This chain joins TRBV5-1 and TRBJ1-1; D call uncertain. Trimming shortened V by 2 bases and J by 2 bases, and 13 bases separated the two germline ends. Germline CDR1 SGHRS, CDR2 YFSETQ. The CDR3 is 15 amino acids. CDR3 nucleotide sequence: TGCGCCAGCAGCTTAGTGACGGGAATAAACACTGAAGCTTTCTTT. Protein product: CASSLVTGINTEAFF.

The V and J genes are TRBV5-1 and TRBJ2-2, with 8 bases matching TRBD1. This CDR3 has 14 residues. V lost 2 bases to trimming and J lost 4 bases; unmatched junction nucleotides: 1. The germline V gene encodes CDR1 SGHRS and CDR2 YFSETQ. Here the CDR3 reads CASSLQGGTGELFF. The CDR3 coding sequence is TGCGCCAGCAGCTTACAGGGGGGCACCGGGGAGCTGTTTTTT.

The rearrangement joins TRBV5-1 to TRBJ1-2, with TRBD1 identical over 7 bases. The V and J ends lost 4 bases and 8 bases, in that order; junction bases with no gene match: 5. The CDR3 covers 12 residues. The germline V gene encodes CDR1 SGHRS and CDR2 YFSETQ. CDR3 DNA: TGCGCCAGCAGCAATGACAGGGAAGGCTACACCTTC. Protein product: CASSNDREGYTF.

V and J are TRBV5-8 and TRBJ1-5; D may be TRBD1 (6 bases). From germline, CDR1 is SGHTS and CDR2 YDEGEE. V was shortened by 0 bases and J by 0 bases, with 13 bases between the two germline ends. CDR3 length equals 17 residues. CDR3 DNA sequence: TGTGCCAGCAGCTTGGCCCTAACAGGGTATAGCAATCAGCCCCAGCATTTT. Its protein is CASSLALTGYSNQPQHF.

The chain uses TRBV5-8 and TRBJ1-1, with D tentatively TRBD1 (5 bases). This CDR3 has 15 residues. Germline values: CDR1 SGHTS, CDR2 YDEGEE. Trimming removed 6 bases at V and 7 bases at J, with 22 bases between. The DNA for the CDR3 is TGTGCCAGCACCAAGAAGAATCAGGGTTCTGATGAAGCTTTCTTT. Amino acids: CASTKKNQGSDEAFF. The full variable domain, its missing parts supplied by reference TRBV5-8 and TRBJ1-1, is EAGVTQSPTHLIKTRGQQATLRCSPISGHTSVYWYQQALGLGLQFLLWYDEGEERNRGNFPPRFSGRQFPNYSSELNVNALELEDSALYLCASTKKNQGSDEAFFGQGTRLTVV.

The chain recombines TRBV5-1 with TRBJ2-7, with D possibly TRBD1 on 7 matching bases. This CDR3 is 14 amino acids long. In germline, CDR1 is SGHRS, CDR2 YFSETQ. The germline V and J ends were trimmed by 0 bases and 5 bases, with 12 bases remaining between them. CDR3 in amino acids: CASSLGQGGNEQYF. As DNA, the CDR3 is TGCGCCAGCAGCTTGGGACAGGGAGGCAACGAGCAGTACTTC.

This clone was recorded once. The V and J genes are TRBV30 and TRBJ2-2; 8 bases line up with TRBD1. Trimming removed 2 bases from V and 3 bases from J; junction bases left unmatched: 5. Germline-derived CDR1 and CDR2 are GTSNPN and SVGIG (reference sequence). This CDR3 region has 15 residues. CDR3: CAWSKDRADTGELFF. For the CDR3, the DNA is TGTGCCTGGAGTAAGGACAGGGCGGACACCGGGGAGCTGTTTTTT. Filled out from reference TRBV30 and TRBJ2-2, the complete variable domain reads SQTIHQWPATLVQPVGSPLSLECTVEGTSNPNLYWYRQAAGRGLQLLFYSVGIGQISSEVPQNLSASRPQDRQFILSSKKLLLSDSGFYLCAWSKDRADTGELFFGEGSRLTVL.

V is TRBV27 and J is TRBJ2-7, with TRBD1 matching 9 bases. Germline-derived CDR1 and CDR2 are MNHEY and SMNVEV (reference sequence). With V trimmed by 6 bases and J by 2 bases, 11 bases remained unmatched. The CDR3 length is 16 residues. The DNA of the CDR3 is TGTGCCAGCAGCTCCTACAGGGGGCGGTTGCCCTACGAGCAGTACTTC. Translation gives CASSSYRGRLPYEQYF.

Only a few counts were recorded for this clone. This sequence joins TRBV9 and TRBJ1-4; D not resolved. V dropped 4 bases and J dropped 7 bases, with 8 bases sitting between them. CDR3 length: 12 amino acids. Looked up from germline, CDR1 is SGDLS and CDR2 is YYNGEE. The CDR3 loop reads CASSIRGEKLFF. The DNA of the CDR3 is TGTGCCAGCAGCATCAGAGGTGAAAAACTGTTTTTT. Combining the CDR3 with reference TRBV9 and TRBJ1-4 gives the whole variable domain DSGVTQTPKHLITATGQRVTLRCSPRSGDLSVYWYQQSLDQGLQFLIQYYNGEERAKGNILERFSAQQFPDLHSELNLSSLELGDSALYFCASSIRGEKLFFGSGTQLSVL.

The chain employs TRBV21-1 and TRBJ1-1; the listed D gene, TRBD1, was not tested against the DNA. TRBV21-1 is recorded as a pseudogene. This CDR3 has 16 residues. The CDR3 region is CASSPRTVKVNTEAFF. In nucleotides, the CDR3 is TGTGCCAGCAGCCCCCGGACAGTGAAAGTCAACACTGAAGCTTTCTTT.

A word on this clone: One end of the junction does not line up with germline, which may come from a read error. The chain joins TRBV7-9 to TRBJ1-2, with 11 bases that match TRBD1. This CDR3 comprises 12 residues. CDR1 SEHNR and CDR2 FQNEAQ come from the germline V gene (reference sequence). The CDR3, as DNA: TGTTCCAGCAGCGGGACAGGGGGACCCTGCACCTTC. It encodes CSSSGTGGPCTF.

In this sample, this clone turned up once. The rearrangement joins TRBV4-3 to TRBJ2-5, with 10 bases fitting TRBD1. Per the germline V gene, CDR1 is LGHNA and CDR2 is YSLEER. Unmatched junction bases numbered 6, after V lost 4 bases and J lost 4 bases. The CDR3 runs 15 residues. CDR3 amino acids: CASSPRDRGLETQYF. The DNA of the CDR3 is TGCGCCAGCAGCCCCCGGGACAGGGGCCTAGAGACCCAGTACTTC.

J is TRBJ2-2 and V is TRBV7-9, with D possibly TRBD1 on 5 matching bases. Germline CDR1 and CDR2: SEHNR and FQNEAQ (reference sequence). The V end lost 6 bases, the J end lost 5 bases, and 10 bases lay between the germline ends. CDR3 length: 13 amino acids. CDR3 sequence (DNA): TGTGCCAGCAGGCGCGGACAAACCGGGGAGCTGTTTTTT. This sequence encodes CASRRGQTGELFF. Combining the CDR3 with reference TRBV7-9 and TRBJ2-2 gives the whole variable domain DTGVSQNPRHKITKRGQNVTFRCDPISEHNRLYWYRQTLGQGPEFLTYFQNEAQLEKSRLLSDRFSAERPKGSFSTLEIQRTEQGDSAMYLCASRRGQTGELFFGEGSRLTVL.

The chain employs TRBV11-3 and TRBJ2-5; no reliable D call. Gene TRBJ2-7 matches the end of the DNA better, so the J call may be wrong. CDR1 is SGHNT and CDR2 is YENEEA in the germline V gene. The CDR3 runs to 14 residues. CDR3 residues: CASSLAGASYEQYF. The CDR3 DNA reads as TGTGCCAGCAGCCTTGCTGGAGCTTCCTACGAGCAGTACTTC.

V and J are TRBV6-5 and TRBJ2-5, with 8 bases identical to TRBD1. The CDR3 covers 13 residues. Germline V gene sequence: CDR1 MNHEY, CDR2 SVGAGI. Germline trimming cut 4 bases from V and 5 bases from J; bases unmatched to any gene: 3. In DNA, the CDR3 is TGTGCCAGCAGTTCATACAGGGGGGAGACCCAGTACTTC. This gives the protein CASSSYRGETQYF.

V and J are TRBV6-1 and TRBJ1-2, with no clear D. Germline lookup yields CDR1 MNHNS and CDR2 SASEGT. The ends were cut back, 7 bases at V and 4 bases at J, with 16 bases in the middle. CDR3 length: 14 residues. In DNA form, the CDR3 reads TGTGCCAGCACCCCAGTAAACGCAATCTATGGCTACACCTTC. Its translation is CASTPVNAIYGYTF.

The J gene is TRBJ2-1, the V gene TRBV7-6; TRBD2 matches 13 bases. Germline V CDR1 and CDR2: SGHVS, FNYEAQ. V trimming: 5 bases; J trimming: 4 bases; junction bases outside the gene matches: 2. The CDR3 contains 15 residues. In DNA, the CDR3 is TGTGCCAGCAGCGTGGGACTAGCGGGGTACAATGAGCAGTTCTTC. This codes for CASSVGLAGYNEQFF.

The genes are TRBV10-1 and TRBJ2-2, with D unresolved. The CDR3 length is 12 residues. Germline CDR1 and CDR2: WNHNN and SYGVQD (reference sequence). V lost 4 bases and J lost 7, with 7 bases in between. As DNA, the CDR3 is TGCGCCAGCAGTGTGGTCTACGGGGAGCTGTTTTTT. Its protein product is CASSVVYGELFF.

V is TRBV4-3 and J is TRBJ1-2; tentative D call: TRBD1 (6 bases). The CDR3 has 17 residues. Trimming took off 1 base at V and 6 bases at J, with 21 bases between the two ends. Looked up from germline, CDR1 is LGHNA and CDR2 is YSLEER. For the CDR3, the DNA is TGCGCCAGCAGCCAAGCCCATAGCCCGTGGACAGCCCATGGCTACACCTTC. As protein: CASSQAHSPWTAHGYTF.